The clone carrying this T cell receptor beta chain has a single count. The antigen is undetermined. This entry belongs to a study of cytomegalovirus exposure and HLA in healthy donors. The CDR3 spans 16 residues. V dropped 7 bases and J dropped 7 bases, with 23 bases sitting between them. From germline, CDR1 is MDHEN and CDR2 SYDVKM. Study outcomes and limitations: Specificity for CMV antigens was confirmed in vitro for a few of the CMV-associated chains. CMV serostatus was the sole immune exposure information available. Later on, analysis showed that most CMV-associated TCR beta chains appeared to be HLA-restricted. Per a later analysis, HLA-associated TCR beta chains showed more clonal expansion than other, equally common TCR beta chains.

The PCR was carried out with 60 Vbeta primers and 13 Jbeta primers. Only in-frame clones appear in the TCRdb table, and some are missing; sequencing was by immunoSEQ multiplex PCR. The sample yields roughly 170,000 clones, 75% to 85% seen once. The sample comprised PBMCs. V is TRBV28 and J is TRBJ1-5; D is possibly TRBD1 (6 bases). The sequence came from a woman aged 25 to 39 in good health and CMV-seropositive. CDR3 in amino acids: CASMSGRRGTRQPQHF. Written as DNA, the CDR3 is TGTGCCAGCATGTCAGGCCGCAGGGGCACTCGACAGCCCCAGCATTTT.